This TCR beta chain was observed in a study of T cells after yellow fever vaccination. TCRdb reprocessed the 5' RACE reads via MiXCR and lists one record per CDR3 protein. The table shows approximately 300,000 distinct CDR3 sequences, with about 6.6% occurring only once. CDR3 length: 13 amino acids. Germline V gene data show CDR1 as SNHLY and CDR2 as FYNNEI. Trimming removed 7 bases from V and 6 bases from J, with 13 bases in between. Sample: PBMCs, taken around 45 days after the first yellow fever vaccination. The clonotype originates from a man younger than 35 who received the YFV17D yellow fever vaccine. J is TRBJ1-5 and V is TRBV2, with TRBD1 as a possible D gene (6 bases). The CDR3, as DNA: TGTGCCAGCAAGATACAGGGAATTCAGCCCCAGCATTTT. Protein product: CASKIQGIQPQHF.